A selection of T cell receptor beta chains follows, all from one sample in a study of T cell repertoires in aging, cancer and after chemotherapy. MiXCR was run by TCRdb on the multiplex PCR reads, yielding one entry per CDR3 protein. The repertoire has 2,500 to 3,500 distinct CDR3 sequences, approximately 25% of them found once; the top ten carry 25% to 35%. The specimen sequenced was blood. Receptors were obtained from a human donor with a solid tumor. CDR3s include the opening cysteine and the closing phenylalanine or tryptophan. The order of the fields is V gene, clone size, J gene, D gene, CDR3 protein, CDR3 DNA. The D gene is left open where the match is weak. For some rows the clone size is stated as once, few or many, or as a class when expanded; others skip it.

TRBV19	medium-sized	TRBJ1-1	.	CASSINRAATFF	TGTGCCAGTAGTATCAATCGAGCAGCTACTTTCTTT
TRBV6-1	few	TRBJ2-7	.	CASSERQTYEQYF	TGTGCCAGCAGTGAAAGGCAAACCTACGAGCAGTACTTC
TRBV5-6	medium-sized	TRBJ2-2	.	CASSLLGMGTGELFF	TGTGCCAGCAGCTTGCTGGGGATGGGCACCGGGGAGCTGTTTTTT
TRBV6-5	medium-sized	TRBJ1-2	TRBD1	CASSRQGRYGYTF	TGTGCCAGCAGCAGACAGGGAAGGTATGGCTACACCTTC
TRBV19	large	TRBJ2-1	.	CASSIRGGFYNEQFF	TGTGCCAGTAGTATACGCGGGGGCTTTTACAATGAGCAGTTCTTC
TRBV10-2	.	TRBJ1-5	TRBD1	CASTQGAFDQPQHF	TGCGCCAGTACACAGGGGGCTTTCGATCAGCCCCAGCATTTT
TRBV6-1	.	TRBJ1-2	.	CACFGFPYGYTF	TGTGCCTGTTTTGGCTTTCCCTATGGCTACACCTTC
TRBV18	medium-sized	TRBJ2-7	.	CASSLQTTEQYF	TGTGCCAGCTCCCTACAGACCACCGAGCAGTACTTC
TRBV19	.	TRBJ1-1	.	CASSFLGSTNTEAFF	TGTGCCAGTAGTTTCCTCGGCAGTACGAACACTGAAGCTTTCTTT
TRBV6-2/TRBV6-3	few	TRBJ2-5	.	CASSYGGIETQYF	TGTGCCAGCAGTTACGGCGGGATAGAGACCCAGTACTTC
TRBV18	large	TRBJ1-2	.	CASSPGPNYGYTF	TGTGCCAGCTCACCAGGTCCTAACTATGGCTACACCTTC
TRBV6-2/TRBV6-3	.	TRBJ1-2	.	CASSYSTSYGYTF	TGTGCCAGCAGTTACTCTACCTCCTATGGCTACACCTTC
TRBV27	.	TRBJ1-2	TRBD1	CASRLGTGHYGYTF	TGTGCCAGCAGGTTAGGGACAGGGCACTATGGCTACACCTTC
TRBV5-6	medium-sized	TRBJ2-1	.	CASSSSTGGGAYNEQFF	TGTGCCAGCAGTTCCAGCACCGGAGGGGGGGCCTACAATGAGCAGTTCTTC
TRBV6-5	medium-sized	TRBJ1-6	.	CASSYSGMGSPLHF	TGTGCCAGCAGTTACAGCGGGATGGGATCACCCCTCCACTTT
TRBV19	few	TRBJ1-2	.	CASRQGGNYGYTF	TGTGCCAGTAGACAGGGTGGGAACTATGGCTACACCTTC
TRBV4-3	few	TRBJ2-2	TRBD2	CASSQGSGGTGELFF	TGCGCCAGCAGCCAAGGGTCGGGGGGCACCGGGGAGCTGTTTTTT
TRBV6-5	large	TRBJ1-2	.	CASSLVQTNYGYTF	TGTGCCAGCAGTTTAGTACAGACTAACTATGGCTACACCTTC